Listed here is a single TCR beta chain. This clonotype was detected ten times or more. Its cognate antigen has yet to be identified. No base qualities exist here, and no much larger clone lies one base off it. The data were obtained in a study of post-analysis software for immune sequencing data (dated by TCRdb to between 2015 and 2017). In the study overall: The recorded disease courses included relapsing-remitting, secondary progressive and progressive-relapsing multiple sclerosis, and some patients had no subtype annotation. The patient repertoires were compared against approximately ten previously published healthy control repertoires obtained from donors aged about 6 to 28 years. A subset of samples was prepared in parallel using single-end sample barcoding, then pooled and co-amplified after Illumina adapter ligation.

To demonstrate the VDJtools post-analysis software, the study profiled TCR beta repertoires from the peripheral blood of about a dozen young patients with multiple sclerosis. The multiple sclerosis patients were children and adolescents ranging in age from roughly 6 to 16 years. The library was obtained by PCR. Reads for this sample came from an Illumina HiSeq 2500. To reduce PCR and sequencing biases, unique molecular identifiers were incorporated into the TCR beta cDNA libraries. Roughly 0.5 million cDNA molecules were obtained per 1 to 10 million input T cells, so each molecule approximated one T cell. Patient libraries were prepared and sequenced with the same protocol used for the earlier healthy control dataset. Within a given batch, samples were prepared together, multiplexed and sequenced on the same HiSeq lane. Per the original workflow: Raw barcoded reads were processed with MIGEC, and single-read molecular identifier groups were discarded before consensus assembly and CDR3 extraction. Clonotype tables were post-analysed with VDJtools, and diversity was normalized by down-sampling all datasets to the smallest sample size. In repertoire overlap clustering, CDR3 amino acid sequences, but not nucleotide sequences, were matched to correct batch-related cross-sample contamination. TCRdb trimmed the raw reads at Q25, called clones with MiXCR and kept productive beta chains. Rows are unified per CDR3 protein, each entry keeping the most common DNA and genes. TCRdb's processing, not the authors', yielded these V and J calls. The sample table records some 690,000 distinct CDR3 sequences; 30% of these occur just once. The ten largest clones take up roughly 0.54% of the sample.

General findings and caveats noted by the study authors: Multiple sclerosis patients had significantly lower normalized Chao1 diversity than controls, a result that suggests substantial peripheral T-cell clonal expansion. When samples were clustered directly using the F measure, samples prepared in the same batch co-clustered strongly, which prompted a batch-effect correction. The control group was slightly older than the multiple sclerosis patient group.

Sequenced sample: blood. The source is a girl between 5 and 17 years old with multiple sclerosis.

The nucleotide sequence reads TGTGCCAGCAGCCAGAACCCGACTAGCACAGATACGCAGTATTTT. It translates as CASSQNPTSTDTQYF. This chain is built from TRBV3-1 and TRBJ2-3; confidence is insufficient to name the D gene. The CDR3 runs 15 amino acids, cysteine and phenylalanine included. Just CDR3 DNA is preserved here, 45 bases in frame from base 1. Relative to germline, V is 3 bases shorter and J is 0 bases shorter, with 10 bases between their ends. The germline V gene (reference sequence) specifies LGHDT as CDR1 and YNNKEL as CDR2.